The next 24 T cell receptor beta chains were all read from a single sample in a study of T cell responses to AZD1222 COVID-19 vaccine. Some clones are missing from TCRdb's copy, which holds only in-frame ones; the method was immunoSEQ multiplex PCR. This table holds 95,000 to 100,000 clones, about 89% found once. The sample in question was peripheral blood, obtained 28 days after the second AZD1222 dose. The source of these receptors is an adult who received the AZD1222 COVID-19 vaccine.

The V and J genes are TRBV4-1 and TRBJ2-1; D gene unclear. The germline gives CDR1 MGHRA, CDR2 YSYEKL. The V gene lost 0 bases and the J gene lost 0 bases, with 12 bases spanning the gap. The CDR3 is 17 residues long. The chain's CDR3 is CASSQDPILISYNEQFF. The CDR3 nucleotides are TGCGCCAGCAGCCAAGATCCGATACTGATCTCCTACAATGAGCAGTTCTTC.

V usage is TRBV7-8 and J usage is TRBJ2-7, with 7 bases aligning to TRBD2. Germline V CDR1 and CDR2: SGHVS, FQNEAQ. J lost 4 bases, V lost 1 base, and 7 bases had no gene match. The CDR3 covers 15 residues. The CDR3 spells CASSLGASGSYEQYF. CDR3 in DNA: TGTGCCAGCAGCTTAGGGGCTAGCGGCTCTTACGAGCAGTACTTC.

The V call is TRBV5-1, the J call TRBJ2-7; D unresolved. Germline CDR1 reads SGHRS; CDR2 reads YFSETQ. The ends were cut back, 3 bases at V and 1 base at J, with 8 bases in the middle. This CDR3 has 13 residues. For the CDR3, the DNA is TGCGCCAGCAGCTCTGGACGATCCTACGAGCAGTACTTC. Translating it yields CASSSGRSYEQYF.

The chain carries TRBV2 and TRBJ1-1; D not resolved. Trimming removed 0 bases at V and 0 bases at J, with 11 bases between. The CDR3 sequence is 16 residues long. Germline V gives CDR1 SNHLY, CDR2 FYNNEI. This CDR3 reads CASSEALWAMNTEAFF. The CDR3 DNA is TGTGCCAGCAGTGAAGCGCTGTGGGCAATGAACACTGAAGCTTTCTTT.

This chain links TRBV3-1 (or the pseudogene TRBV3-2) with TRBJ1-6; D might be TRBD1 (6 bases). V dropped 5 bases and J dropped 9 bases, with 17 bases sitting between them. The CDR3 consists of 15 residues. Germline V gives CDR1 LGHDT, CDR2 YNNKEL (reference sequence). CDR3 loop: CASSSRGGQGSPLHF. CDR3 bases: TGTGCCAGCAGCTCCCGAGGGGGGCAAGGTTCACCCCTCCACTTT.

The rearrangement links TRBV5-1 to TRBJ1-4, with TRBD1 identical over 7 bases. The CDR3 is 14 residues long. The V gene's germline CDR1 is SGHRS and CDR2 YFSETQ. V dropped 3 bases and J dropped 3; count of bases not matched to a gene: 2. CDR3 in amino acids: CASSYQGANEKLFF. In DNA, the CDR3 is TGCGCCAGCAGCTATCAGGGGGCTAATGAAAAACTGTTTTTT.

This chain joins TRBV10-3 and TRBJ1-2; 8 bases are shared with TRBD1. V shed 3 bases, J shed 7 bases, and the junction held 7 bases outside the gene matches. The CDR3 extends over 14 amino acids. Germline V gene data show CDR1 as ENHRY and CDR2 as SYGVKD. Written as DNA, the CDR3 is TGTGCCATCAGTGACCCGGTAGACAGGGGTGGCTACACCTTC. It translates to CAISDPVDRGGYTF.

This chain joins TRBV7-8 and TRBJ2-7, with D tentatively TRBD2 (5 bases). Germline V lookup: CDR1 SGHVS, CDR2 FQNEAQ. The CDR3 runs 16 residues. The V end was cut by 1 base, the J end by 3 bases, with 16 bases between. The CDR3 nucleotides read TGTGCCAGCAGCTTAGAGGGCCCGAGGGTCGACTACGAGCAGTACTTC. This codes for CASSLEGPRVDYEQYF.

The chain combines TRBV12-3 or TRBV12-4 with TRBJ1-2; the match to TRBD1 covers 8 bases. CDR3 length equals 13 residues. V gave up 2 bases and J gave up 8 bases; unmatched junction bases: 4. Here the CDR3 reads CASSLQGAFGYTF. The CDR3 coding sequence is TGTGCCAGCAGTTTACAGGGGGCTTTCGGCTACACCTTC.

The V call is TRBV2, the J call TRBJ1-1; D perhaps matches TRBD1 (6 bases). The CDR3 is 15 amino acids. V gave up 7 bases and J gave up 7 bases, with 22 bases separating them. Germline V gene sequence: CDR1 SNHLY, CDR2 FYNNEI. The CDR3 DNA follows: TGTGCCAGCAAAGTTATACAGGGAGGGTCGGGTGAAGCTTTCTTT. Translation: CASKVIQGGSGEAFF. The complete variable domain, with remaining parts taken from reference TRBV2 and TRBJ1-1, reads EPEVTQTPSHQVTQMGQEVILRCVPISNHLYFYWYRQILGQKVEFLVSFYNNEISEKSEIFDDQFSVERPDGSNFTLKIRSTKLEDSAMYFCASKVIQGGSGEAFFGQGTRLTVV.

This rearrangement joins TRBV28 to TRBJ2-7; weak D call: TRBD1 (5 bases). The CDR3 loop spans 15 amino acids. Trimming removed 5 bases at V and 4 bases at J, with 18 bases between. CDR1 and CDR2 (germline): MDHEN, SYDVKM. CDR3 nucleotides: TGTGCCAGCAGTCCAAACTTCAAACAGGTGTACGAGCAGTACTTC. This encodes CASSPNFKQVYEQYF.

This chain joins TRBV5-4 and TRBJ2-5, with TRBD1 matching 10 bases. Germline lookup yields CDR1 SGHNT and CDR2 YYREEE (reference sequence). Unmatched junction bases numbered 8, after V lost 4 bases and J lost 5 bases. The CDR3 sequence is 15 residues long. CDR3 sequence: CASSATGGSGETQYF. In DNA form, the CDR3 reads TGTGCCAGCAGCGCGACAGGGGGCTCGGGGGAGACCCAGTACTTC.

The chain carries TRBV4-2 and TRBJ2-7; TRBD1 matches 7 bases. Germline V gives CDR1 LGHNA, CDR2 YNFKEQ. The CDR3 is 15 amino acids. With 4 bases clipped from V and 0 bases from J, the junction kept 6 bases outside the gene matches. CDR3 sequence reads: CASSPDRVSSYEQYF. Here the CDR3 DNA reads TGTGCCAGCAGCCCAGACAGGGTTAGCTCCTACGAGCAGTACTTC.

The chain carries TRBV19 and TRBJ1-5; D unclear. Germline V CDR1 and CDR2: LNHDA, SQIVND (reference sequence). The length of the CDR3 is 13 residues. V was shortened by 5 bases and J by 6 bases, with 11 bases between the two germline ends. The CDR3 DNA reads as TGTGCCAGTAGTGCTACAGTGGCTCAGCCCCAGCATTTT. This sequence encodes CASSATVAQPQHF. Based on the CDR3 plus reference TRBV19 and TRBJ1-5, the full variable domain is DGGITQSPKYLFRKEGQNVTLSCEQNLNHDAMYWYRQDPGQGLRLIYYSQIVNDFQKGDIAEGYSVSREKKESFPLTVTSAQKNPTAFYLCASSATVAQPQHFGDGTRLSIL.

CDR3 in amino acids: CSASIGQYEQYF. CDR3 coding DNA: TGCAGTGCTAGTATTGGGCAATACGAGCAGTACTTC. This chain uses TRBV20-1 with TRBJ2-7; D unclear. The CDR3 sequence is 12 residues long. V shed 3 bases and J shed 4 bases, with 10 bases lying between them. Germline values: CDR1 DFQATT, CDR2 SNEGSKA (reference sequence).

This CDR3 reads CAIKAGFVNTEAFF. DNA of the CDR3: TGTGCCATCAAGGCAGGGTTCGTGAACACTGAAGCTTTCTTT. The chain couples TRBV10-3 to TRBJ1-1, with D tentatively TRBD1 (5 bases). The CDR3 spans 14 residues. Germline lookup yields CDR1 ENHRY and CDR2 SYGVKD. Between the trimmed V and J ends, which lost 7 bases and 0 bases, there was a span of 12 bases.

The chain links TRBV2 to TRBJ2-2, with 7 bases fitting TRBD1. Germline-derived CDR1 and CDR2 are SNHLY and FYNNEI. Trimming cost V 8 bases and J 2 bases; bases outside gene matches: 5. This CDR3 spans 14 amino acids. The CDR3 region has the DNA TGTGCCAGCGAGAGGGACAGAAACACCGGGGAGCTGTTTTTT. It translates to CASERDRNTGELFF.

The CDR3 loop is CASSQGLGVRSSYEQYF. The CDR3 DNA sequence: TGTGCCAGCAGCCAAGGACTTGGAGTCAGGAGCTCCTACGAGCAGTACTTC. The V and J genes are TRBV3-1 (or the pseudogene TRBV3-2) and TRBJ2-7, with D unresolved. This CDR3 region has 17 residues. The germline CDR1 and CDR2 sequences are LGHDT and YNNKEL (reference sequence). V lost 1 base, J lost 0 bases, and 16 bases lay in between.

The chain has TRBV13 and TRBJ1-1; D gene ambiguous. The CDR3 has 13 residues. Trimming shortened V by 1 base and J by 0 bases, and 3 bases separated the two germline ends. Germline V gene lookup returns CDR1 PRHDT and CDR2 FYEKMQ (reference sequence). Here the CDR3 DNA reads TGTGCCAGCAGCTTAGTCCTGAACACTGAAGCTTTCTTT. Amino acids: CASSLVLNTEAFF.

This CDR3 is CASSSGMNTEAFF. The CDR3 DNA is TGTGCCAGCAGTTCAGGTATGAACACTGAAGCTTTCTTT. The chain recombines TRBV28 with TRBJ1-1; D unresolved. Germline loops: CDR1 MDHEN, CDR2 SYDVKM. This CDR3 comprises 13 residues. Between the trimmed V and J ends, which lost 4 bases and 0 bases, there was a span of 6 bases.

This clone has a single count. This chain joins TRBV5-1 and TRBJ2-5, with 10 positions matching TRBD2. Per germline, CDR1 SGHRS and CDR2 YFSETQ. CDR3 length: 17 amino acids. V shed 4 bases and J 4 bases; nucleotides not matched to a gene: 13. CDR3 residues: CASSDNVLAGVGETQYF. The CDR3 DNA reads as TGCGCCAGCAGCGACAATGTCCTAGCGGGAGTAGGAGAGACCCAGTACTTC.

This clone was seen once. The chain carries TRBV18 and TRBJ1-4; 8 bases agree with TRBD1. CDR1 KGHSH and CDR2 LQKENI come from the germline V gene. The CDR3 spans 14 residues. V was pared by 0 bases and J by 8 bases, with 2 bases of the junction left unmatched. The CDR3 DNA sequence: TGTGCCAGCTCACCACCGACAGGGGAGGAAAAACTGTTTTTT. Residues: CASSPPTGEEKLFF.

This clone was observed a single time. This chain uses TRBV5-4 with TRBJ2-7; tentatively, D is TRBD1 (6 bases). The ends were cut back, 4 bases at V and 7 bases at J, with 18 bases in the middle. From germline, CDR1 is SGHNT and CDR2 YYREEE (reference sequence). CDR3 length equals 14 residues. Here the CDR3 DNA reads TGTGCCAGCAGCCTGTGGACAGCCGTCCGGGAGCAGTACTTC. Its translation is CASSLWTAVREQYF.

CDR3 nucleotide sequence: TGTGCCAGCAGTTACTCGGCTGGGCGTCACGCCGGGGAGCTGTTTTTT. Residues: CASSYSAGRHAGELFF. V usage is TRBV6-6 and J usage is TRBJ2-2; D is unclear. Trimming removed 0 bases at V and 6 bases at J, with 14 bases between. Germline CDR1 MNHNY, CDR2 SVGAGI (reference sequence). The CDR3 totals 16 residues.